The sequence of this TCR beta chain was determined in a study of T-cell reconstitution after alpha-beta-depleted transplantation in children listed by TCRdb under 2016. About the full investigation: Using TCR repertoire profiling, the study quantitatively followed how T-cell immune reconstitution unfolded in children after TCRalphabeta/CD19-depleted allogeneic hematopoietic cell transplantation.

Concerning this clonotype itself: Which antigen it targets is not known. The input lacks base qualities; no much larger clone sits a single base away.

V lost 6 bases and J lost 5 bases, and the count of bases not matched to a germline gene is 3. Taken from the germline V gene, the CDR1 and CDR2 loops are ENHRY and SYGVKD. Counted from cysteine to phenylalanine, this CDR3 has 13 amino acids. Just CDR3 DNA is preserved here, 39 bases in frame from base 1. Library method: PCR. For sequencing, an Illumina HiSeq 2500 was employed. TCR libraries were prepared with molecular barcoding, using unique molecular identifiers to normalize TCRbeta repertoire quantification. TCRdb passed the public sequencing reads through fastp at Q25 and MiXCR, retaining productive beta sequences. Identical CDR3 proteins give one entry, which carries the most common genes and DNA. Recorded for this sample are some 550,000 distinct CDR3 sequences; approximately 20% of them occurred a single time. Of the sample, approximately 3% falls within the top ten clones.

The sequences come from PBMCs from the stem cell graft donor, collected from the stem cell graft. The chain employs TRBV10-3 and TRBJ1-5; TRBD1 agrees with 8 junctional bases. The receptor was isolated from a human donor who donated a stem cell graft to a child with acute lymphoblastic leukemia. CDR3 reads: CAISRGRHQPQHF. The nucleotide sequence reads TGTGCCATCAGCAGGGGGCGACATCAGCCCCAGCATTTT.